This TCR beta chain emerged from a study of T cells in tuberculosis. Regarding the study as a whole: Smaller alpha distances in active tuberculosis partly reflected shorter CDR3-alpha lengths. GMM-specific TCRs were nearer to active tuberculosis alpha repertoires, suggesting expansion.

Time point reported: new active TB diagnosis, blood taken before or within 7 days of starting treatment. Active tuberculosis patients were new diagnoses, HIV-seronegative, South African, and aged 18 years or older. Tuberculosis was confirmed by positive sputum smear and/or M. tuberculosis culture. Worth noting for this clone: Its antigen is unidentified.

The CDR3 loop spans 16 amino acids. The germline CDR1 and CDR2 sequences are SGHVS and FQNEAQ. V was cut by 5 bases and J by 0 bases, with 15 bases left in between. Profiled with immunoSEQ multiplex PCR; TCRdb holds only in-frame clones, not every one. Of 25,000 to 35,000 clones in the sample, roughly nine tenths are singletons; the top ten hold 5.5% to 7.5%. The rearrangement joins TRBV7-8 to TRBJ2-3; D is possibly TRBD2 (5 bases). This TCR was recovered from an adult with tuberculosis. Some clones in this sample may be carry-over from other donors' samples. The sample in question was PBMCs, obtained at tuberculosis diagnosis. The CDR3, as DNA: TGTGCCAGCAGCCCCCTGAGCGGTCTGAGCACAGATACGCAGTATTTT. Translating it yields CASSPLSGLSTDTQYF.